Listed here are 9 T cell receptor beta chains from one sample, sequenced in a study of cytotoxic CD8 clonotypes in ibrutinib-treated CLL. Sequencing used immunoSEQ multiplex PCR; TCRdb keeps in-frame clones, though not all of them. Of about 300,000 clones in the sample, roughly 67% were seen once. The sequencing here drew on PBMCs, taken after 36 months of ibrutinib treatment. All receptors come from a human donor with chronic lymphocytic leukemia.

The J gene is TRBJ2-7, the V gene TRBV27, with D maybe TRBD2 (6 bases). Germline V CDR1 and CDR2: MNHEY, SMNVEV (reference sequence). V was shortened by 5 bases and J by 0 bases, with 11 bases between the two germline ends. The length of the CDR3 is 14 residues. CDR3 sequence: CASSPLANSYEQYF. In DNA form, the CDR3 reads TGTGCCAGCAGTCCCCTAGCGAACTCCTACGAGCAGTACTTC.

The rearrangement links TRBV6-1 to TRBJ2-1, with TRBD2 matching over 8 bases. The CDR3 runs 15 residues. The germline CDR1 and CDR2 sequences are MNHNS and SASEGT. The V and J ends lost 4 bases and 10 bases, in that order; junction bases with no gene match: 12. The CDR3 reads CASSATPGGGGEQFF. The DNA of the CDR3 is TGTGCCAGCAGTGCCACCCCGGGGGGGGGTGGCGAGCAGTTCTTC.

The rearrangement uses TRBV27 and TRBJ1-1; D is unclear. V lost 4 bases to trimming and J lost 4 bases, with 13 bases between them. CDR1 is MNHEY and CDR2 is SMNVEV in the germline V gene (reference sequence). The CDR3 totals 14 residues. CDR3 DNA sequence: TGTGCCAGCAGTTCCGGACCGCTTTCCACTGAAGCTTTCTTT. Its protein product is CASSSGPLSTEAFF.

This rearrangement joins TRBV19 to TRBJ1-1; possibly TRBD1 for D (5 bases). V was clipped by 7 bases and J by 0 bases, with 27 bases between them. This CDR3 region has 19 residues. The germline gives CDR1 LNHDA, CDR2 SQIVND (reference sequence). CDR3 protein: CASTPHGTTALDMNTEAFF. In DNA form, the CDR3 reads TGTGCCAGTACCCCTCACGGAACGACAGCCCTAGACATGAACACTGAAGCTTTCTTT.

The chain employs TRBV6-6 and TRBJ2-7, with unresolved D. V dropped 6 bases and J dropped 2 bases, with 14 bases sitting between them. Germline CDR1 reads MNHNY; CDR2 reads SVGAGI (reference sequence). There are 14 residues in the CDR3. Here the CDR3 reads CASSQSGKAYEQYF. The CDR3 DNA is TGTGCCAGCAGCCAATCGGGTAAGGCCTACGAGCAGTACTTC.

CDR3 DNA sequence: TGTGCCAGCAGGGCCGAGGGCCCCAAGGACGAGCAGTACTTC. It specifies CASRAEGPKDEQYF. The chain links TRBV6-5 to TRBJ2-7; a weak D match, TRBD2 (5 bases). This CDR3 is built from 14 residues. Trimming pared 6 bases from V and 5 bases from J, leaving 17 bases between. Germline V CDR1 and CDR2: MNHEY, SVGAGI.

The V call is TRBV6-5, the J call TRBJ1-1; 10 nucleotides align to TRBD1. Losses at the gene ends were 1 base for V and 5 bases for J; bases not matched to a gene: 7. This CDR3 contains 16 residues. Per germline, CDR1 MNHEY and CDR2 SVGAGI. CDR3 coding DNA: TGTGCCAGCAGTTACTTCACGGGACAGGGGAGGACTGAAGCTTTCTTT. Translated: CASSYFTGQGRTEAFF.

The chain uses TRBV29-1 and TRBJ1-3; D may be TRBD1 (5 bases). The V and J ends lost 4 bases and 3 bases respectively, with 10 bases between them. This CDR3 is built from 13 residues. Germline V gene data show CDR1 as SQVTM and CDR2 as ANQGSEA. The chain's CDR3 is CSVGEGNGNTIYF. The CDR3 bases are TGCAGCGTTGGAGAGGGGAATGGAAACACCATATATTTT.

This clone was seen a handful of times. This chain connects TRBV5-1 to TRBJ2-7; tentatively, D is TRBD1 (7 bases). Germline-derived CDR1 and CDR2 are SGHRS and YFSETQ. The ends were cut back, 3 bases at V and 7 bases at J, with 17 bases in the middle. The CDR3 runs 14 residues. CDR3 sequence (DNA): TGCGCCAGCAGCTGGAGGGACAGAGTTAGAGAGCAGTACTTC. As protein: CASSWRDRVREQYF.